This T cell receptor (beta chain) was sequenced for a study of blood T cell repertoires in COVID-19. Libraries were prepared by immunoSEQ multiplex PCR; TCRdb keeps only in-frame clonotypes and omits some of them. The data contain 200,000 to 300,000 clones, around 80% of them singletons. Per the germline V gene, CDR1 is DFQATT and CDR2 is SNEGSKA (reference sequence). Trimming cost V 3 bases and J 2 bases; bases outside gene matches: 8. The CDR3 has 15 residues. Source material: peripheral blood. The chain has TRBV20-1 and TRBJ2-3; 7 bases are shared with TRBD2. This receptor was taken from a human donor in a cohort sampled during active COVID-19. CDR3: CSASSASGYTDTQYF. CDR3 in DNA: TGCAGTGCTAGTAGCGCTAGCGGTTACACAGATACGCAGTATTTT.